The clone carrying this TCR beta chain occurred a few times. Its antigen remains unknown. V shed 4 bases and J shed 2 bases, with 6 bases lying between them. The CDR3 spans 14 residues. Germline V lookup: CDR1 MGHDK, CDR2 SYGVNS. Unique molecular identifiers were present on the cDNA, and a universal primer site came from template switching. Each CDR3 protein gets one entry after TCRdb re-called the 5' RACE reads with MiXCR. The sample includes roughly 690,000 distinct CDR3 sequences, 21% of them seen just once. These data come from a study of identical twins. Study-level findings and limits: Whereas memory repertoires showed no such difference, abundant cord blood beta clonotypes carried fewer insertions. With beta out-of-frame sequences, excess sharing by twins was weaker.

The same sample was also studied in work on T cells expressing NK-cell markers.

This sequence joins TRBV25-1 and TRBJ1-6; TRBD1 might be the D (6 bases). Sequences were obtained from PBMCs. The source is a woman aged 18-35 years in good health. CDR3 region: CASSGDTYNSPLHF. CDR3 DNA: TGTGCCAGCAGTGGGGACACCTATAATTCACCCCTCCACTTT.